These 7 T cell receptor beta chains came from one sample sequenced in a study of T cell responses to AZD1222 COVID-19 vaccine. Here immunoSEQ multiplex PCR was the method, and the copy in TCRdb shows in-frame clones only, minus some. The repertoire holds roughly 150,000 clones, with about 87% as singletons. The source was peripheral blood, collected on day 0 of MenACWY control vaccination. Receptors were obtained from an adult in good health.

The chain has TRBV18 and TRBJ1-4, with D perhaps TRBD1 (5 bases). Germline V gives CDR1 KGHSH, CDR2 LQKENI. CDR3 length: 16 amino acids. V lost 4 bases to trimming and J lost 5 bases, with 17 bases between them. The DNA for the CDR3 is TGTGCCAGCTCACTGTTCGTGACAGCCCAAAATGAAAAACTGTTTTTT. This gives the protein CASSLFVTAQNEKLFF.

The CDR3 nucleotides are TGTGCCAGCAGCCCGACAGGGGGGATGAACACTGAAGCTTTCTTT. Its translation is CASSPTGGMNTEAFF. V is TRBV27 and J is TRBJ1-1; 9 bases are shared with TRBD1. There are 15 residues in the CDR3. Per germline, CDR1 MNHEY and CDR2 SMNVEV (reference sequence). Trimming at V came to 6 bases and at J to 0 bases, leaving 5 bases not matched to a gene.

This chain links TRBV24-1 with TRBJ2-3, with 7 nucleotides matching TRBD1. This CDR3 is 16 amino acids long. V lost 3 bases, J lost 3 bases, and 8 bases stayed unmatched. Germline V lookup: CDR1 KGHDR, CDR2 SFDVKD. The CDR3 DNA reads TGTGCCACCAGTGATCATGAGACAGGGAGAACAGATACGCAGTATTTT. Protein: CATSDHETGRTDTQYF.

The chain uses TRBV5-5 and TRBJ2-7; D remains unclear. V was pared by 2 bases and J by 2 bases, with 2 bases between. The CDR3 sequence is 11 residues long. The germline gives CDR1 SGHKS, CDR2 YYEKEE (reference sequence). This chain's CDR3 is CASSFTYEQYF. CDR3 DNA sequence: TGTGCCAGCAGCTTCACCTACGAGCAGTACTTC. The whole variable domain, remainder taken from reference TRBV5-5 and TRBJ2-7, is DAGVTQSPTHLIKTRGQQVTLRCSPISGHKSVSWYQQVLGQGPQFIFQYYEKEERGRGNFPDRFSARQFPNYSSELNVNALLLGDSALYLCASSFTYEQYFGPGTRLTVT.

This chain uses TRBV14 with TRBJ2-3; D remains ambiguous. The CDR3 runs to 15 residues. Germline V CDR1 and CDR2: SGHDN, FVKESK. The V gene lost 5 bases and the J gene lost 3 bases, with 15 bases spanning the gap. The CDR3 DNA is TGTGCCAGCAGCGATACCTTAGACCGAACAGATACGCAGTATTTT. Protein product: CASSDTLDRTDTQYF.

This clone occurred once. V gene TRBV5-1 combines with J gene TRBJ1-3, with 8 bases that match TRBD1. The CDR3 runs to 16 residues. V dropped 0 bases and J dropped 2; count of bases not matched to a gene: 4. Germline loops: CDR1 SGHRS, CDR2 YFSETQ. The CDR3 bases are TGCGCCAGCAGCTTGGCGCAGGGGGCAACTGGAAACACCATATATTTT. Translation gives CASSLAQGATGNTIYF.

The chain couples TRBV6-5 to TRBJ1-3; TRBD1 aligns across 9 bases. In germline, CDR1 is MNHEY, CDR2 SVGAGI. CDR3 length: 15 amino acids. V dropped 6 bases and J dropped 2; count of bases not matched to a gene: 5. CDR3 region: CASRRTGEAGNTIYF. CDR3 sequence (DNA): TGTGCCAGCAGGCGGACAGGGGAGGCTGGAAACACCATATATTTT.